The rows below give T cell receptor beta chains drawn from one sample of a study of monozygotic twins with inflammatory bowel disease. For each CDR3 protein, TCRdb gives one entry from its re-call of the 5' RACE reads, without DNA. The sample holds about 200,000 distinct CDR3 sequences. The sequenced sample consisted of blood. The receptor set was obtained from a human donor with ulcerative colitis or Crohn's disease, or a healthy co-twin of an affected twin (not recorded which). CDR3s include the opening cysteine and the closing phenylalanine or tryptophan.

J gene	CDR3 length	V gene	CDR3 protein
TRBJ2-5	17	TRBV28	CASSFGVDRGALETQYF
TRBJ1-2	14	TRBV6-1	CASSPSGEGYGYTF
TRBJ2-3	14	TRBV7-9	CASTPGRSTDTQYF
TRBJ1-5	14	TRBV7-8	CASSRQEGNQPQHF
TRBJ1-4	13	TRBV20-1	CSAREPTNEKLFF
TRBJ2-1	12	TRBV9	CASSVGGYEQFF
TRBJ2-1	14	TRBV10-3	CAISEKELTNEQFF
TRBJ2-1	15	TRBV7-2	CASSLAGQARNEQFF
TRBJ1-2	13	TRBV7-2	CASSLGGFEGYTF
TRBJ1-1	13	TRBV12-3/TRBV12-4	CASSLAGRVKAFF
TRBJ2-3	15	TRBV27	CASSPVARPTDTQYF
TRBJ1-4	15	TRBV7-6	CASSLATGTNEKLFF
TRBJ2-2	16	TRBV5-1	CASSPQTGGITGELFF
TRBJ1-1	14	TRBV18	CASSPLSEYTEAFF
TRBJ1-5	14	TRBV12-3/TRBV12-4	CASSRGRSNQPQHF
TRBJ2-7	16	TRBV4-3	CASSQGYPEGAYEQYF
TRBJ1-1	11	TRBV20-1	CSATQGPKAFF
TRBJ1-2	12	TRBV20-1	CSAVTGEGGYTF